This T cell receptor (beta chain) emerged from a study of cytomegalovirus exposure and HLA in healthy donors. This CDR3 contains 15 residues. Germline loops: CDR1 SQVTM, CDR2 ANQGSEA. Trimming cost V 3 bases and J 1 base; bases outside gene matches: 8. On this clone: Its antigen remains unidentified.

The PCR made use of 60 Vbeta and 13 Jbeta primers. Assay: immunoSEQ multiplex PCR; the TCRdb copy retains only in-frame clones and omits some. Of roughly 110,000 clones in the sample, more than 70% were seen once. Study-level results: The authors considered a cluster of highly shared sequence variants likely to be a sequencing artifact. A later analysis linked 15,000 to 20,000 TCR beta sequences to HLA alleles at 0.05 false discovery rate.

Sequences were obtained from PBMCs. This sequence joins TRBV29-1 and TRBJ2-5; TRBD1 matches 7 bases. This sequence was found in a man aged 25 to 40 in good health and CMV-seronegative. The CDR3, as DNA: TGCAGCGTTGAGGCCAGGGGGTTGGCCCAAGAGACCCAGTACTTC. This encodes CSVEARGLAQETQYF. Full variable domain (outside the CDR3, taken from reference TRBV29-1 and TRBJ2-5): SAVISQKPSRDICQRGTSLTIQCQVDSQVTMMFWYRQQPGQSLTLIATANQGSEATYESGFVIDKFPISRPNLTFSTLTVSNMSPEDSSIYLCSVEARGLAQETQYFGPGTRLLVL.